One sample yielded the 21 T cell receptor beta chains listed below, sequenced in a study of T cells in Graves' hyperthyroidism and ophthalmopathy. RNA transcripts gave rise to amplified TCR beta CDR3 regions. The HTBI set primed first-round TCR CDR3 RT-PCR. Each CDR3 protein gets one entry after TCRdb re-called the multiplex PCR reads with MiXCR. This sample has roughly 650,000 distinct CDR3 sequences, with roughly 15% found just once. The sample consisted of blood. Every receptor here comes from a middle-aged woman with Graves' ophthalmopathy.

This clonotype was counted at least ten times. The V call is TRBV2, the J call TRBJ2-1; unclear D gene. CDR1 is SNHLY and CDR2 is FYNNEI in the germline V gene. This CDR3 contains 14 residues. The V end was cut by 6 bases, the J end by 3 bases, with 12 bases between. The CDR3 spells CASRQEANYNEQFF. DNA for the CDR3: TGTGCCAGCAGGCAAGAGGCTAACTACAATGAGCAGTTCTTC.

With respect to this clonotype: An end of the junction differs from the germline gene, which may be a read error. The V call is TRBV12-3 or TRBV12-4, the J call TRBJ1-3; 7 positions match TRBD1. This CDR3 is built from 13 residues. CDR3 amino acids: CASSLGQGTTIYF. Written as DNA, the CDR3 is TGTGCCAGCAGTTTAGGACAGGGAACCACCATATATTTT.

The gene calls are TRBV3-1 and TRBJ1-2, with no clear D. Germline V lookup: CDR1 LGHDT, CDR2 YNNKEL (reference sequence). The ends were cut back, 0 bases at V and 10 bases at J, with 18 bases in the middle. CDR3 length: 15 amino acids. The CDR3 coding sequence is TGTGCCAGCAGCCAAGAAGTGGGTCAGGTTGGTGACTACACCTTC. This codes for CASSQEVGQVGDYTF.

CDR3 region: CASSGFGTSGGYEQYF. Here the CDR3 DNA reads TGTGCCAGCAGTGGTTTCGGGACTAGCGGTGGTTACGAGCAGTACTTC. The chain uses TRBV28 and TRBJ2-7; the match to TRBD2 covers 11 bases. V shed 5 bases, J shed 4 bases, and the junction held 10 bases outside the gene matches. From germline, CDR1 is MDHEN and CDR2 SYDVKM. This CDR3 has 16 residues. The entire variable domain, with the rest obtained from reference TRBV28 and TRBJ2-7, is as follows: DVKVTQSSRYLVKRTGEKVFLECVQDMDHENMFWYRQDPGLGLRLIYFSYDVKMKEKGDIPEGYSVSREKKERFSLILESASTNQTSMYLCASSGFGTSGGYEQYFGPGTRLTVT.

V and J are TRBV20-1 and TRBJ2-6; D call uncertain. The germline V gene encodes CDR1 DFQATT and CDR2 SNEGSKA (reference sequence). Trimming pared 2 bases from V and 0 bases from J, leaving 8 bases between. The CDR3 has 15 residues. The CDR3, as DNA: TGCAGTGCTAGAAGACCGATCTCTGGGGCCAACGTCCTGACTTTC. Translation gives CSARRPISGANVLTF.

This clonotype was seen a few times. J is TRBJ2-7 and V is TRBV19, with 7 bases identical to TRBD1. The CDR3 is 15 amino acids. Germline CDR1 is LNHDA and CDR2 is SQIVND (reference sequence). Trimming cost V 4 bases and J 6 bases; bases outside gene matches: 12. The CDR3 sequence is CASSTTGIPILEQYF. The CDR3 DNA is TGTGCCAGTAGTACGACAGGGATCCCAATTCTCGAGCAGTACTTC.

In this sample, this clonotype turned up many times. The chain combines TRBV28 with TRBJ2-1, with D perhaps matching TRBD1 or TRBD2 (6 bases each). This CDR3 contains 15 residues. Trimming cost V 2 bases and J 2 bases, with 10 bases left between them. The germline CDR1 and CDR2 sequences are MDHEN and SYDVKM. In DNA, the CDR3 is TGTGCCAGCAGTTTAGGCGGGACAACCTACAATGAGCAGTTCTTC. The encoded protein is CASSLGGTTYNEQFF. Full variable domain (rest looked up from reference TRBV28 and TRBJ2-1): DVKVTQSSRYLVKRTGEKVFLECVQDMDHENMFWYRQDPGLGLRLIYFSYDVKMKEKGDIPEGYSVSREKKERFSLILESASTNQTSMYLCASSLGGTTYNEQFFGPGTRLTVL.

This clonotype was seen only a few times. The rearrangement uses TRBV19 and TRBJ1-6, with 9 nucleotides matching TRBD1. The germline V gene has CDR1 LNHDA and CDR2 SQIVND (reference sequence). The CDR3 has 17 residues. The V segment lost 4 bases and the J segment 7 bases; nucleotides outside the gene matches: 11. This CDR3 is CASSNLQGARGNSPLHF. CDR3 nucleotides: TGTGCCAGTAGTAACCTACAGGGGGCACGGGGCAATTCACCCCTCCACTTT.

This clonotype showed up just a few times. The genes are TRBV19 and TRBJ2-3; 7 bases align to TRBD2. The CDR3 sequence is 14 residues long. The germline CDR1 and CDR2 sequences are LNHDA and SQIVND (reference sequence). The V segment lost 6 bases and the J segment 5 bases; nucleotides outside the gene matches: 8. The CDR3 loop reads CASRPSGPIDTQYF. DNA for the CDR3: TGTGCCAGTAGGCCTAGCGGACCCATAGATACGCAGTATTTT.

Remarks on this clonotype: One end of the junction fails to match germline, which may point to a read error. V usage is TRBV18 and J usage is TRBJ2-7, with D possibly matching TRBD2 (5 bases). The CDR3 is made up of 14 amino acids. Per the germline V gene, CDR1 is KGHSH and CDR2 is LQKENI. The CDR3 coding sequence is TGTGTCAGCTCGTCGCGGGCCCCTCCTTTTGAGCAGTACTTC. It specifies CVSSSRAPPFEQYF.

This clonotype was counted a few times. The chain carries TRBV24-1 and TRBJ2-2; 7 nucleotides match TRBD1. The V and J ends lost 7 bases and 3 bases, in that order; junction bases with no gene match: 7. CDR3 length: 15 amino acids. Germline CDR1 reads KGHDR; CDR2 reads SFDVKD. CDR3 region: CATSTGALDTGELFF. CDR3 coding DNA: TGTGCCACCAGCACAGGGGCCCTAGACACCGGGGAGCTGTTTTTT.

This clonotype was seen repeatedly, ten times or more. CDR3 bases: TGTGCCAGCAGTGCTGCTTGGGACGGTCAGCCCCAGCATTTT. This codes for CASSAAWDGQPQHF. The chain uses TRBV12-3 or TRBV12-4 and TRBJ1-5, with a possible D match to TRBD1 (5 bases). Trimming stripped 5 bases from V and 6 bases from J, with 14 bases between. The length of the CDR3 is 14 residues.

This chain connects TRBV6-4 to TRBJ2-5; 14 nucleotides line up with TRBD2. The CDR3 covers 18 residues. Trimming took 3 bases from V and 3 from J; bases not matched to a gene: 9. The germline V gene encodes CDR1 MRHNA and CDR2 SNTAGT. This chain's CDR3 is CASSEGLAGVLDEETQYF. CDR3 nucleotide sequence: TGTGCCAGCAGTGAGGGACTAGCGGGAGTGCTGGATGAAGAGACCCAGTACTTC.

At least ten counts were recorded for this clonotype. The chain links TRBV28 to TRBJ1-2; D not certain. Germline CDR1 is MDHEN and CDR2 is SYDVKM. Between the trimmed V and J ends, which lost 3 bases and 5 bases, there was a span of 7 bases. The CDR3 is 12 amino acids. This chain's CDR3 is CASSLTGYGYTF. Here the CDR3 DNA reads TGTGCCAGCAGTTTGACCGGGTATGGCTACACCTTC.

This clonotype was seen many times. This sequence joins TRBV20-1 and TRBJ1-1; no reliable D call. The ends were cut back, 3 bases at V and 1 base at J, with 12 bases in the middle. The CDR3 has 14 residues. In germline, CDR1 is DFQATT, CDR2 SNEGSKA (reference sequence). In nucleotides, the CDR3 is TGCAGTGCTAGTTGGGCAGGAAAGAACACTGAAGCTTTCTTT. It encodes CSASWAGKNTEAFF.

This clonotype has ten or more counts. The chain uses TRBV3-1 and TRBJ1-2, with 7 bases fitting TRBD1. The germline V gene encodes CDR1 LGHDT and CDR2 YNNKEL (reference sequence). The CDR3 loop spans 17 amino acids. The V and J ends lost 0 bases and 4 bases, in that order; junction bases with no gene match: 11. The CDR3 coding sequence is TGTGCCAGCAGCCAAGAAACAGGGGAGTATGGGCCCTATGGCTACACCTTC. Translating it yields CASSQETGEYGPYGYTF.

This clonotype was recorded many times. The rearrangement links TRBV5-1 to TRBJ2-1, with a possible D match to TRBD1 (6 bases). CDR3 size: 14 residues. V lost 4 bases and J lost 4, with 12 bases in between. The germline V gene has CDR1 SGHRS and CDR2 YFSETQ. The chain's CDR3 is CASSRPDRYNEQFF. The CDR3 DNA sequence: TGCGCCAGCAGCCGGCCCGACAGGTACAATGAGCAGTTCTTC.

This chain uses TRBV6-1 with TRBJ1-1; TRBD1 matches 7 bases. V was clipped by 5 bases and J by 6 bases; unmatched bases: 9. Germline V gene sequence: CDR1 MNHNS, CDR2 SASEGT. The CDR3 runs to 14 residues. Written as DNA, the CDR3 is TGTGCCAGCAGTTTTGACAGGGTTGGGGCTGAAGCTTTCTTT. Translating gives CASSFDRVGAEAFF.

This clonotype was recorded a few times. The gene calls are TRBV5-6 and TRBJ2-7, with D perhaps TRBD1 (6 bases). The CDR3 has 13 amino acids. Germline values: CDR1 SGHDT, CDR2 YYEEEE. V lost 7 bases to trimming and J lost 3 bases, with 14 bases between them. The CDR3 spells CASAVWGLYEQYF. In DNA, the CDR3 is TGTGCCAGCGCGGTGTGGGGGCTCTACGAGCAGTACTTC.

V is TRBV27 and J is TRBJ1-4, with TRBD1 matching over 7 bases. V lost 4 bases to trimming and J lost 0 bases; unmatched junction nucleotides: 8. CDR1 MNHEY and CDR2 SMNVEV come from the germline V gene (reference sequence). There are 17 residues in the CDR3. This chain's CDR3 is CASSYIQQGTTNEKLFF. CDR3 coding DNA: TGTGCCAGCAGTTACATACAACAGGGGACAACTAATGAAAAACTGTTTTTT. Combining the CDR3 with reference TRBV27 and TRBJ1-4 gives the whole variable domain EAQVTQNPRYLITVTGKKLTVTCSQNMNHEYMSWYRQDPGLGLRQIYYSMNVEVTDKGDVPEGYKVSRKEKRNFPLILESPSPNQTSLYFCASSYIQQGTTNEKLFFGSGTQLSVL.

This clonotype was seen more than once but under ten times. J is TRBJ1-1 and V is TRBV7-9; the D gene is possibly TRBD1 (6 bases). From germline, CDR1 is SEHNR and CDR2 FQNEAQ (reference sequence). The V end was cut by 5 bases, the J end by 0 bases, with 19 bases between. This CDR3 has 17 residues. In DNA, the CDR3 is TGTGCCAGCAGCCCTAACAGGGACGGATACATGAACACTGAAGCTTTCTTT. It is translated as CASSPNRDGYMNTEAFF. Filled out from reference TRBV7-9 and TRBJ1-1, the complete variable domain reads DTGVSQNPRHKITKRGQNVTFRCDPISEHNRLYWYRQTLGQGPEFLTYFQNEAQLEKSRLLSDRFSAERPKGSFSTLEIQRTEQGDSAMYLCASSPNRDGYMNTEAFFGQGTRLTVV.